This T cell receptor (beta chain) was recorded in a study of human T cells and chemical hapten exposure. Whole-study context: Sensitizing treatment utilized 2% DPC over a roughly 2 cm by roughly 2 cm portion of upper inner arm skin.

Time point given: patch test 3, about 24 weeks after DPC sensitization. The treatment: therapeutic diphenylcyclopropenone sensitization with weekly scalp DPC. The study drew its donors from alopecia patients who were 18 to 70 years old and suitable for DPC. The CDR3 runs to 11 residues. The V gene's germline CDR1 is LGHDT and CDR2 YNNKEL (reference sequence). The germline V and J ends were trimmed by 4 bases and 8 bases, with 6 bases remaining between them. TCRdb redid the calling of the RACE reads with MiXCR, one entry per CDR3 protein. The table shows some 74,000 distinct CDR3 sequences, with under 15% occurring only once.

The rearrangement joins TRBV3-1 to TRBJ2-1; D is ambiguous. The TCR sequence derives from a woman in her 50s with alopecia areata. Some clones in this sample may be carry-over from other donors' samples. The sample in question was whole blood, obtained in connection with sensitization to the hapten diphenylcyclopropenone (DPC). The chain's CDR3 is CASSRRHEQFF. The CDR3 coding sequence is TGTGCCAGCAGCCGCCGTCATGAGCAGTTCTTC.